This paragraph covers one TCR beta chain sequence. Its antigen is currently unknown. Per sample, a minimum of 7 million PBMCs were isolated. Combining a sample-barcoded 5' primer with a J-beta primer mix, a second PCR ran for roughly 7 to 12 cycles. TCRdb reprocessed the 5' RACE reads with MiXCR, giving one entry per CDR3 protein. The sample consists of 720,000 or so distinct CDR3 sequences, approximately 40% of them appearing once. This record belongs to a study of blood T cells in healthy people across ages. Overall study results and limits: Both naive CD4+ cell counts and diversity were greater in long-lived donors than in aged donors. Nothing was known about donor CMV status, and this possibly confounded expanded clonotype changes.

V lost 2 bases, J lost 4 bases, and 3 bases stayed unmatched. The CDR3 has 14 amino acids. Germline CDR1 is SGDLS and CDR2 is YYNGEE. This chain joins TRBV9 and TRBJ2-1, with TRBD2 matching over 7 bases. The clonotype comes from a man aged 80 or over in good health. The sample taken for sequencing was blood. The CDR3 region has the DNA TGTGCCAGCAGCGTGGGGGGGGATTACAATGAGCAGTTCTTC. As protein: CASSVGGDYNEQFF.